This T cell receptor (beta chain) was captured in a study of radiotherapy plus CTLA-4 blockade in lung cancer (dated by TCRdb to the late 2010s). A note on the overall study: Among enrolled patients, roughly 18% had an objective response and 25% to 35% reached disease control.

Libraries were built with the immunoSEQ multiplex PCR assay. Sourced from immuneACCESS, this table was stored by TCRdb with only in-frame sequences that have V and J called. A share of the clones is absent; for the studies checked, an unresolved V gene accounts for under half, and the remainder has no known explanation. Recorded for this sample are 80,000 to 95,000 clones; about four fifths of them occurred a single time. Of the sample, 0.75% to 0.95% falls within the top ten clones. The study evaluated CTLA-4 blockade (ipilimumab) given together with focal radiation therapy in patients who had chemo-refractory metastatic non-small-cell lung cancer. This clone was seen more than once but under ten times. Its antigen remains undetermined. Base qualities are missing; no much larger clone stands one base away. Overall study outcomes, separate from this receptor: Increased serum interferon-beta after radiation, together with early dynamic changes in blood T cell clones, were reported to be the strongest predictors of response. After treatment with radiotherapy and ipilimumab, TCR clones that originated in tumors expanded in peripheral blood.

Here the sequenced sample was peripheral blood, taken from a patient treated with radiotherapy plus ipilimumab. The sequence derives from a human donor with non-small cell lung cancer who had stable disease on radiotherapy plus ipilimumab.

The DNA sequence is given as TGCGCCAGCAGTGAGCCCCCCGCGGGCGGGGACTATGGCTACACCTTC. It encodes CASSEPPAGGDYGYTF. The V and J segments used are TRBV10-1 and TRBJ1-2; no D gene is confidently identified. CDR1 and CDR2, per the germline V gene (reference sequence), are WNHNN and SYGVQD. Counted from cysteine to phenylalanine, this CDR3 has 16 amino acids. The only DNA kept is the CDR3, 48 bases in frame from the first base. V drops 2 bases and J drops 3 bases, leaving 16 bases in between.